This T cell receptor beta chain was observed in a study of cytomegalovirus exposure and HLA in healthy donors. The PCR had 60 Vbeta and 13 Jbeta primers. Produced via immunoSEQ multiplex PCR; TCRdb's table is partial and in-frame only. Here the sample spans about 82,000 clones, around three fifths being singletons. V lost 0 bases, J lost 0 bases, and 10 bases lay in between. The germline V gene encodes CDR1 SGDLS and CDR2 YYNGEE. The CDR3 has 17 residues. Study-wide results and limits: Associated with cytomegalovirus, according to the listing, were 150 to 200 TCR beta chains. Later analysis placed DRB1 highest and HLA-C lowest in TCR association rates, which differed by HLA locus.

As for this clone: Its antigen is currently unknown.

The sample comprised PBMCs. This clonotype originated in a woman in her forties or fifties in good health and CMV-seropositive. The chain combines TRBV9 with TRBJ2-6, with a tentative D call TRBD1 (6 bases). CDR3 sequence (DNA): TGTGCCAGCAGCGTAGGGGGGCCGGACTCTGGGGCCAACGTCCTGACTTTC. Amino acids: CASSVGGPDSGANVLTF.